The rows below give T cell receptor beta chains drawn from one sample of a study of T cells after yellow fever vaccination. TCRdb reprocessed the 5' RACE reads with MiXCR, giving one entry per CDR3 protein. Of a few hundred thousand distinct CDR3 sequences in the sample, under 15% are singletons; the top ten hold around 3%. Sequencing used CD4+ T cells sorted from PBMCs, obtained 15 days after the yellow fever booster vaccination. All receptors come from a man younger than 30 who received the YFV17D yellow fever vaccine. CDR3s include the opening cysteine and the closing phenylalanine or tryptophan. Fields, in order: D gene, V gene, clone size, J gene, CDR3 protein, CDR3 DNA. The D gene is left open where the match is weak. Expanded clones get a size class; other rows say once, few or many, or leave the size out.

D: TRBD2; V: TRBV7-2; size: many; J: TRBJ2-5; CDR3: CASSLGASGGAGETQYF; DNA: TGTGCCAGCAGCTTAGGGGCTAGCGGGGGGGCCGGGGAGACCCAGTACTTC
D: .; V: TRBV13; size: .; J: TRBJ2-7; CDR3: CASSLVYGSGINYEQYF; DNA: TGTGCCAGCAGCTTAGTTTACGGTTCCGGGATAAACTACGAGCAGTACTTC
D: .; V: TRBV3-1; size: .; J: TRBJ1-1; CDR3: CASSQDPGLARRTEAFF; DNA: TGTGCCAGCAGCCAAGATCCAGGGCTGGCTCGGCGGACTGAAGCTTTCTTT
D: TRBD1; V: TRBV5-8; size: .; J: TRBJ2-7; CDR3: CASSWNRGAEQYF; DNA: TGTGCCAGCAGCTGGAACAGGGGAGCCGAGCAGTACTTC
D: .; V: TRBV5-5; size: .; J: TRBJ2-5; CDR3: CASSEPHSQETQYF; DNA: TGTGCCAGCAGCGAACCACATTCTCAAGAGACCCAGTACTTC
D: .; V: TRBV12-3/TRBV12-4; size: .; J: TRBJ2-3; CDR3: CASKWQLHSTDTQYF; DNA: TGTGCCAGCAAGTGGCAGCTCCATAGCACAGATACGCAGTATTTT
D: .; V: TRBV5-1; size: .; J: TRBJ2-5; CDR3: CASSSGKETQYF; DNA: TGCGCCAGCAGTTCAGGGAAGGAGACCCAGTACTTC
D: TRBD1; V: TRBV5-6; size: many; J: TRBJ1-1; CDR3: CASSLAPGGSTEAFF; DNA: TGTGCCAGCAGCTTGGCCCCAGGGGGGTCCACTGAAGCTTTCTTT
D: .; V: TRBV7-9; size: .; J: TRBJ1-1; CDR3: CASSPGTTEAFF; DNA: TGTGCCAGCAGCCCAGGGACAACTGAAGCTTTCTTT
D: TRBD1; V: TRBV5-1; size: few; J: TRBJ1-1; CDR3: CASSLNSRDRANTEAFF; DNA: TGCGCCAGCAGCTTGAATTCCCGGGACAGGGCGAACACTGAAGCTTTCTTT
D: TRBD1; V: TRBV6-6; size: .; J: TRBJ2-5; CDR3: CASSLPTGTWETQYF; DNA: TGTGCCAGCAGTTTACCGACAGGGACCTGGGAGACCCAGTACTTC
D: .; V: TRBV7-2; size: .; J: TRBJ1-3; CDR3: CASSFRGSRGNTIYF; DNA: TGTGCCAGCAGCTTCAGGGGTTCGAGGGGAAACACCATATATTTT
D: .; V: TRBV19; size: once; J: TRBJ1-2; CDR3: CASSPDYNYGYTF; DNA: TGTGCCAGTAGTCCCGATTATAACTATGGCTACACCTTC
D: TRBD1; V: TRBV14; size: .; J: TRBJ1-2; CDR3: CASSLRQGVHYGYTF; DNA: TGTGCCAGCAGCCTACGGCAGGGGGTACACTATGGCTACACCTTC
D: TRBD2; V: TRBV5-1; size: .; J: TRBJ2-2; CDR3: CASPFGTSGGGTGELFF; DNA: TGCGCTAGCCCCTTCGGGACTAGCGGGGGAGGAACCGGGGAGCTGTTTTTT
D: .; V: TRBV20-1; size: few; J: TRBJ2-7; CDR3: CSASPTAAARADSYEQYF; DNA: TGCAGTGCTAGCCCCACGGCGGCAGCCCGAGCGGACTCCTACGAGCAGTACTTC
D: .; V: TRBV6-5; size: few; J: TRBJ1-2; CDR3: CASSLYTGTPNGYTF; DNA: TGTGCCAGCAGCCTATACACCGGGACCCCTAATGGCTACACCTTC
D: TRBD2; V: TRBV5-1; size: .; J: TRBJ2-3; CDR3: CASSTDSGTTDTQYF; DNA: TGCGCCAGCAGCACCGATAGCGGGACGACAGATACGCAGTATTTT
D: .; V: TRBV9; size: many; J: TRBJ2-5; CDR3: CASSVSGPPGTQYF; DNA: TGTGCCAGCAGCGTTAGCGGTCCGCCTGGGACCCAGTACTTC
D: .; V: TRBV4-2; size: few; J: TRBJ2-3; CDR3: CASSPTTEYTQYF; DNA: TGTGCCAGCAGCCCGACGACCGAGTATACGCAGTATTTT
D: .; V: TRBV12-3/TRBV12-4; size: many; J: TRBJ2-5; CDR3: CASSPRTQETQYF; DNA: TGTGCCAGCAGCCCCCGGACCCAAGAGACCCAGTACTTC
D: .; V: TRBV5-5; size: .; J: TRBJ1-6; CDR3: CASSPGGAVSPLHF; DNA: TGTGCCAGCAGCCCCGGCGGGGCCGTTTCACCCCTCCACTTT
D: TRBD1; V: TRBV6-5; size: .; J: TRBJ1-1; CDR3: CASSRDSLRTEAFF; DNA: TGTGCCAGCAGTAGGGACAGTTTGAGGACTGAAGCTTTCTTT
D: TRBD2; V: TRBV20-1; size: .; J: TRBJ2-7; CDR3: CSAREGLAYEQYF; DNA: TGCAGTGCTAGAGAGGGACTAGCGTACGAGCAGTACTTC
D: .; V: TRBV19; size: few; J: TRBJ1-4; CDR3: CASSRGKGQTEKLFF; DNA: TGTGCCAGTAGTCGTGGGAAAGGACAGACCGAAAAACTGTTTTTT
D: .; V: TRBV4-3; size: few; J: TRBJ2-3; CDR3: CASSQDGDARAPDTQYF; DNA: TGCGCCAGCAGCCAAGATGGGGACGCCCGGGCCCCAGATACGCAGTATTTT
D: TRBD1; V: TRBV7-9; size: .; J: TRBJ2-2; CDR3: CASSSATGTNTGELFF; DNA: TGTGCCAGCAGCTCGGCGACAGGGACGAACACCGGGGAGCTGTTTTTT
D: .; V: TRBV6-1; size: .; J: TRBJ2-3; CDR3: CASRATGESTDTQYF; DNA: TGTGCCAGCAGGGCAACGGGAGAGAGCACAGATACGCAGTATTTT
D: .; V: TRBV4-3; size: many; J: TRBJ1-1; CDR3: CASSQAGGRMNTEAFF; DNA: TGCGCCAGCAGCCAAGCTGGAGGGAGGATGAACACTGAAGCTTTCTTT
D: .; V: TRBV30; size: .; J: TRBJ2-7; CDR3: CAWSVSAYEQYF; DNA: TGTGCCTGGAGTGTATCCGCCTACGAGCAGTACTTC
D: .; V: TRBV7-2; size: few; J: TRBJ2-5; CDR3: CASSLTGGRGETQYF; DNA: TGTGCCAGCAGTCTAACGGGAGGCAGGGGGGAGACCCAGTACTTC
D: .; V: TRBV19; size: few; J: TRBJ1-5; CDR3: CASSIVPAEDQPQHF; DNA: TGTGCCAGTAGTATAGTACCGGCGGAAGATCAGCCCCAGCATTTT
D: .; V: TRBV18; size: .; J: TRBJ2-7; CDR3: CASSPPGEYEQYF; DNA: TGTGCCAGCTCACCACCCGGGGAGTACGAGCAGTACTTC
D: .; V: TRBV11-2; size: .; J: TRBJ1-5; CDR3: CASSLSDNQPQHF; DNA: TGTGCCAGCAGCTTGTCAGACAATCAGCCCCAGCATTTT
D: .; V: TRBV9; size: .; J: TRBJ1-6; CDR3: CASSVGFSYNSPLHF; DNA: TGTGCCAGCAGCGTAGGGTTCTCCTATAATTCACCCCTCCACTTT
D: .; V: TRBV6-6; size: few; J: TRBJ1-5; CDR3: CASSYGGVSNQPQHF; DNA: TGTGCCAGCAGTTACGGGGGGGTAAGCAATCAGCCCCAGCATTTT
D: .; V: TRBV11-2; size: few; J: TRBJ1-3; CDR3: CASSWGGSSGNTIYF; DNA: TGTGCCAGCAGCTGGGGGGGTTCCTCTGGAAACACCATATATTTT
D: TRBD1; V: TRBV9; size: many; J: TRBJ1-1; CDR3: CASSAGTGSNTEAFF; DNA: TGTGCCAGCAGCGCCGGGACAGGGTCGAACACTGAAGCTTTCTTT
D: .; V: TRBV4-1; size: .; J: TRBJ1-2; CDR3: CASSQDRDTPLDTF; DNA: TGCGCCAGCAGCCAAGATAGGGACACCCCTCTTGATACCTTC
D: .; V: TRBV6-2/TRBV6-3; size: few; J: TRBJ2-1; CDR3: CASSQNYLGRGNEQFF; DNA: TGTGCCAGCAGTCAGAACTATCTCGGCCGGGGCAATGAGCAGTTCTTC
D: .; V: TRBV5-1; size: many; J: TRBJ1-2; CDR3: CASSSAGRGYGYTF; DNA: TGCGCCAGCAGCTCGGCAGGCAGGGGCTATGGCTACACCTTC
D: .; V: TRBV7-8; size: many; J: TRBJ2-7; CDR3: CASSPGRPYEQYF; DNA: TGTGCCAGCAGCCCCGGACGGCCCTACGAGCAGTACTTC
D: .; V: TRBV20-1; size: .; J: TRBJ1-2; CDR3: CSARVPPNYGYTF; DNA: TGCAGTGCTAGAGTACCCCCTAACTATGGCTACACCTTC
D: .; V: TRBV6-2/TRBV6-3; size: few; J: TRBJ1-1; CDR3: CASSYVEPTEAFF; DNA: TGTGCCAGCAGTTACGTCGAGCCCACTGAAGCTTTCTTT
D: TRBD1; V: TRBV2; size: few; J: TRBJ1-5; CDR3: CASIGQGTQPQHF; DNA: TGTGCCAGCATAGGACAGGGGACTCAGCCCCAGCATTTT
D: .; V: TRBV20-1; size: .; J: TRBJ1-4; CDR3: CSAAPGQRSEKLFF; DNA: TGCAGTGCCGCGCCGGGACAACGGAGTGAAAAACTGTTTTTT
D: .; V: TRBV4-3; size: few; J: TRBJ1-2; CDR3: CASSQDLWQNYGYTF; DNA: TGCGCCAGCAGCCAAGATTTATGGCAGAACTATGGCTACACCTTC
D: .; V: TRBV28; size: few; J: TRBJ1-1; CDR3: CASSSPAGWGGTSEAFF; DNA: TGTGCCAGCAGTTCCCCGGCGGGGTGGGGCGGTACGTCTGAAGCTTTCTTT
D: .; V: TRBV27; size: .; J: TRBJ1-5; CDR3: CASSFQGGHSNQPQHF; DNA: TGTGCCAGCAGTTTCCAAGGCGGTCATAGCAATCAGCCCCAGCATTTT
D: .; V: TRBV2; size: .; J: TRBJ2-5; CDR3: CASSAARRETQYF; DNA: TGTGCCAGCAGTGCCGCCCGGAGGGAGACCCAGTACTTC
D: TRBD1; V: TRBV24-1; size: .; J: TRBJ2-2; CDR3: CATSDIAGGTGELFF; DNA: TGTGCCACCAGTGACATTGCAGGGGGCACCGGGGAGCTGTTTTTT
D: TRBD2; V: TRBV5-1; size: many; J: TRBJ2-3; CDR3: CASTGTSGGSFSDTQYF; DNA: TGCGCCAGCACCGGGACTAGCGGGGGATCTTTCTCAGATACGCAGTATTTT
D: .; V: TRBV5-4; size: .; J: TRBJ2-3; CDR3: CASSRRLDGTDTQYF; DNA: TGTGCCAGCAGCCGTAGACTAGACGGCACAGATACGCAGTATTTT
D: .; V: TRBV7-2; size: many; J: TRBJ2-3; CDR3: CASSLVHGTDTQYF; DNA: TGTGCCAGCAGCTTAGTTCACGGCACAGATACGCAGTATTTT
D: .; V: TRBV18; size: .; J: TRBJ1-1; CDR3: CASSPRGQRNTEAFF; DNA: TGTGCCAGCTCACCCCGGGGACAAAGGAACACTGAAGCTTTCTTT
D: TRBD1; V: TRBV7-2; size: .; J: TRBJ1-1; CDR3: CASSLTSSGGPEAFF; DNA: TGTGCCAGCAGCTTAACGTCGTCAGGGGGCCCTGAAGCTTTCTTT